This TCR beta chain derives from a study of cytomegalovirus exposure and HLA in healthy donors. The PCR ran on 60 Vbeta and 13 Jbeta primers. Clones were read by immunoSEQ multiplex PCR, and TCRdb kept only the in-frame ones, dropping some. The data show around 36,000 clones, with 80% to 90% seen just once and 7.5% to 10% held by the top ten. CDR1 and CDR2 (germline): LGHNA, YSLEER. J gave up 4 bases and V 1 base, and 2 bases lay outside the gene matches. This CDR3 comprises 14 residues. About this clone itself: As yet, its antigen is unknown.

Study-level results: In vitro work confirmed that three CMV-associated chains recognize CMV antigens. Relative to equally common others, HLA-associated TCR beta chains showed greater clonal expansion in a later analysis. Later on, an analysis showed TCR association rates differing by HLA locus, with DRB1 the most and HLA-C the fewest.

This receptor was identified in a woman in her thirties or forties in good health and CMV-seronegative. The chain uses TRBV4-3 and TRBJ1-2; 8 nucleotides match TRBD1. The specimen was PBMCs. CDR3 bases: TGCGCCAGCAGCCAAGGGGACAGGACCTATGGCTACACCTTC. Translated, it gives CASSQGDRTYGYTF.